A single sample is the source of the 2 T cell receptor beta chains below, sequenced in a study of cytomegalovirus exposure and HLA in healthy donors. The PCR employed 60 Vbeta primers together with 13 Jbeta primers. Profiled with immunoSEQ multiplex PCR; TCRdb holds only in-frame clones, not every one. The sample contains about 140,000 clones, more than 70% of which appear only once. Sequenced input: PBMCs. The origin of the receptors is a man aged 18 to 29 in good health and CMV-seropositive.

The V call is TRBV29-1, the J call TRBJ2-5; 10 nucleotides agree with TRBD1. The J call is in doubt because the DNA end fits TRBJ2-7 better. The CDR3 is made up of 15 amino acids. Per germline, CDR1 SQVTM and CDR2 ANQGSEA. The CDR3 sequence is CSVEGGQGRPYEQYF. The CDR3 region has the DNA TGCAGCGTTGAGGGGGGACAGGGGCGACCCTACGAGCAGTACTTC.

J is TRBJ2-3 and V is TRBV27, with a possible D match to TRBD2 (6 bases). V gave up 4 bases and J gave up 4 bases, with 12 bases separating them. This CDR3 contains 14 residues. Per the germline V gene, CDR1 is MNHEY and CDR2 is SMNVEV (reference sequence). For the CDR3, the DNA is TGTGCCAGCAGTTACCCCGGGACTCCAGATACGCAGTATTTT. This gives the protein CASSYPGTPDTQYF.